This T cell receptor beta chain comes out of a study of T cells in Graves' hyperthyroidism and ophthalmopathy. The overall study: Peripheral blood collection took place at initial diagnosis, before any treatment.

Amplified TCR beta CDR3 regions derived from RNA transcripts. The primer set for the first-round RT-PCR of the TCR CDR3 was HTBI. In TCRdb, the multiplex PCR reads were re-called with MiXCR into one record per CDR3 protein. The sample shows 500,000 to 750,000 distinct CDR3 sequences, approximately 14% of them seen only once. This clonotype was counted between two and nine times. Its cognate antigen is unknown. Trimming pared 3 bases from V and 2 bases from J, leaving 5 bases between. Germline CDR1 is ENHRY and CDR2 is SYGVKD. This CDR3 has 14 residues. Stable disease denoted Graves' hyperthyroidism without ophthalmopathy progression within 18 months. Source material for PBMCs was about 10 ml fresh peripheral blood. Study-level results: Blood also contained most expanded thyroid clonotypes above 0.001.

Sequenced sample: blood. This TCR was recovered from a woman in her thirties with Graves' hyperthyroidism. The chain joins TRBV10-3 to TRBJ2-6; the D is unclear. The CDR3 loop is CAISDMAGANVLTF. The CDR3 nucleotides are TGTGCCATCAGTGATATGGCTGGGGCCAACGTCCTGACTTTC.